This T cell receptor (beta chain) was captured by sequencing in a study of blood T cell repertoires in COVID-19. About the study: Acute and convalescent COVID-19 samples came from the United States, Italy and Spain. Sources were T cells, B-cell-depleted T cells, or PBMCs; the material itself was cDNA or gDNA.

Per the germline V gene, CDR1 is MNHEY and CDR2 is SVGAGI. Trimming removed 2 bases from V and 7 bases from J, with 15 bases in between. This CDR3 region has 15 residues. This clone occurred once. Authors' methods: Quantification of nucleated cells was approximated via reference gene primer amplification. Method: immunoSEQ multiplex PCR; TCRdb's copy keeps in-frame clones and lacks some. V and J calls and clone size follow that table, whereas D and trimming were derived from the DNA. The table includes around 40,000 clones, 85% to 95% detected once. The V gene is TRBV6-5, the J gene TRBJ2-1; a possible D gene is TRBD2 (5 bases). The TCR sequence derives from a human donor with active COVID-19. The donor label of this sample is uncertain. Sequences were obtained from peripheral blood. The CDR3 DNA follows: TGTGCCAGCAGTTACCCCGGACTGACGGGGAATGAGCAGTTCTTC. As protein: CASSYPGLTGNEQFF.